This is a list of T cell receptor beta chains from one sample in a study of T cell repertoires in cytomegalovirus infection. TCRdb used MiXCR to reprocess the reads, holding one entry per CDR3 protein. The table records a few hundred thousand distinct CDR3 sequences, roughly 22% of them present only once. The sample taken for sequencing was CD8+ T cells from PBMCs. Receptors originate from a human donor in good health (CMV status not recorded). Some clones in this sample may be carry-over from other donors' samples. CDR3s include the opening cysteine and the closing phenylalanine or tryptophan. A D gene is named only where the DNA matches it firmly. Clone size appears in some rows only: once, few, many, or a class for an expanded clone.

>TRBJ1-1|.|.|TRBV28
TGTGCCAGCAGGTTGCTGGTTGGAAAGAACACTGAAGCTTTCTTT
CASRLLVGKNTEAFF
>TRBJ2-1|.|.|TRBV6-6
TGTGCCAGCGGTGAGGGTGGTGAGCAGTTCTTC
CASGEGGEQFF
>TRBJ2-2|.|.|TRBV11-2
TGTGCCAGCAGCTCCGCCCGGCACGGGGAGCTGTTTTTT
CASSSARHGELFF
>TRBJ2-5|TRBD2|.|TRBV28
TGTGCCAGCAGTTCCCTAGCGGGGAGCCAAGAGACCCAGTACTTC
CASSSLAGSQETQYF
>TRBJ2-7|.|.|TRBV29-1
TGCAGCGTTGAAGCGAGCGGGTACGAGCAGTACTTC
CSVEASGYEQYF
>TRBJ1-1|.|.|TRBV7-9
TGTGCCAGCAGCTCTCCTGAAGCTGAAGCTTTCTTT
CASSSPEAEAFF
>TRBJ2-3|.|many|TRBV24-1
TGTGCCACCAGTGATTGGCAGAGGAACACAGATACGCAGTATTTT
CATSDWQRNTDTQYF
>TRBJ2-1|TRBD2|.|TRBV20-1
TGCAGTGCTAGCGCCAGCGGGGGGAATTACAATGAGCAGTTCTTC
CSASASGGNYNEQFF
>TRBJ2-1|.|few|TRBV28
TGTGCCAGCAGTCCGACCTCGGGGGCCGCCTACAATGAGCAGTTCTTC
CASSPTSGAAYNEQFF
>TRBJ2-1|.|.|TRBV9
TGTGCCAGCAGCGCCTCCGGGACGCAGACCTACAATGAGCAGTTCTTC
CASSASGTQTYNEQFF
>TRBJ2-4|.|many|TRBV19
TGTGCCAGTAGAAAGGGGGCCAAAAACATTCAGTACTTC
CASRKGAKNIQYF
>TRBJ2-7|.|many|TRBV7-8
TGTGCCAGCAGCTTAGTTGACGGTAACGAGCAGTACTTC
CASSLVDGNEQYF
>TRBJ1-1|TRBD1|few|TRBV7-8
TGTGCCAGCAGCTTCGAGGGGGCGAATGAAGCTTTCTTT
CASSFEGANEAFF
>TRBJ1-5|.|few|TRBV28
TGTGCCAGCAGTTCCACAGGTCGCAATCAGCCCCAGCATTTT
CASSSTGRNQPQHF
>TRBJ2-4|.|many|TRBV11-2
TGTGCCAGCAGCCCGTGGACGGGGGACATTCAGTACTTC
CASSPWTGDIQYF
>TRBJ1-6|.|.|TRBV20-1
TGCAGTGCTAGCCAGGCCCCGGGAGGATATTCACCCCTCCACTTT
CSASQAPGGYSPLHF
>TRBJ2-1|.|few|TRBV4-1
TGCGCCAGCAGCCAACCCGGAACGTCAAATGAGCAGTTCTTC
CASSQPGTSNEQFF
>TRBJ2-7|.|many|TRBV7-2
TGTGCCAGCAGCTCCCCGGGCTACGAGCAGTACTTC
CASSSPGYEQYF
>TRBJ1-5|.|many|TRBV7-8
TGTGCCAGCAGCCCCGTCCCGGGACCGTCCCGACCCCAGCATTTT
CASSPVPGPSRPQHF
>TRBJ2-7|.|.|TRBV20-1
TGCAGTGCTAGAGATAGGGACGCCGCCTACGAGCAGTACTTC
CSARDRDAAYEQYF
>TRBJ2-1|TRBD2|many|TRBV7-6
TGTGCCAGCAGCTTAGACCCCCCGACTAGCGGGGGTCAGCATGAGCAGTTCTTC
CASSLDPPTSGGQHEQFF
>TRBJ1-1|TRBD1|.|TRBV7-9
TGTGCCAGCAGTGGACAGGTAGGACAGACTGAAGCTTTCTTT
CASSGQVGQTEAFF